Each of the 4 T cell receptor beta chains below was sequenced from the same sample in a study of blood T cell repertoires in COVID-19. Here immunoSEQ multiplex PCR was the method, and the copy in TCRdb shows in-frame clones only, minus some. Of around 300,000 clones in the sample, over 80% were seen once. What was sequenced was peripheral blood. These receptors all stem from a woman in her thirties or forties with acute or convalescent COVID-19.

The V and J genes are TRBV7-9 and TRBJ1-2; D unresolved. The CDR3 length is 13 residues. V was cut by 1 base and J by 8 bases, with 11 bases left in between. Germline CDR1 SEHNR, CDR2 FQNEAQ (reference sequence). The CDR3 nucleotides are TGTGCCAGCAGCTTAGGCGGAGGGATCGGCTACACCTTC. This codes for CASSLGGGIGYTF.

Here the CDR3 DNA reads TGTGCCAGCAGCTTACGGCGTCGTGGACAGGGAGGCACCGGGGAGCTGTTTTTT. Its protein is CASSLRRRGQGGTGELFF. This rearrangement joins TRBV11-2 to TRBJ2-2, with 8 bases identical to TRBD1. Germline V CDR1 and CDR2: SGHAT, FQNNGV. CDR3 length: 18 amino acids. V lost 2 bases to trimming and J lost 4 bases; unmatched junction nucleotides: 12.

The chain is built from TRBV3-1 (or the pseudogene TRBV3-2) and TRBJ1-4; 8 bases are shared with TRBD1. Germline CDR1 is LGHDT and CDR2 is YNNKEL (reference sequence). CDR3 length equals 14 residues. Germline trimming cut 4 bases from V and 6 bases from J; bases unmatched to any gene: 4. The CDR3 protein is CASSPTGAYEKLFF. The CDR3 bases are TGTGCCAGCAGCCCGACAGGGGCCTATGAAAAACTGTTTTTT.

The chain joins TRBV5-1 to TRBJ1-1; no definite D call. Germline V CDR1 and CDR2: SGHRS, YFSETQ. The germline V and J ends were trimmed by 4 bases and 4 bases, with 11 bases remaining between them. The CDR3 is made up of 13 amino acids. The CDR3 DNA reads as TGCGCCAGCAGCCACCCTCCCGGCACTGAAGCTTTCTTT. Translation gives CASSHPPGTEAFF.